Presented here are 26 T cell receptor beta chains from one specimen sequenced in a study of shared clonotypes between healthy human individuals. The naive CD8 fraction comprised CD45RO-negative cells positively selected for CCR7 and excluded terminally differentiated effector memory CD45RA+ cells. The repertoire was sequenced with immunoSEQ multiplex PCR; TCRdb's copy has only in-frame clones and lacks some. This table has roughly 550,000 clones, less than 97% appearing once. Sequencing input: naive CD8+ T cells sorted from blood. The receptors stem from a woman in her twenties or thirties in good health.

This rearrangement joins TRBV6-1 to TRBJ2-7; no firm D call. This CDR3 region has 9 residues. Germline CDR1 and CDR2: MNHNS and SASEGT. Trimming pared 10 bases from V and 3 bases from J, leaving 4 bases between. The CDR3 loop reads CATDYEQYF. Written as DNA, the CDR3 is TGTGCCACCGACTACGAGCAGTACTTC.

The chain recombines TRBV15 with TRBJ1-1; D may be TRBD1 (6 bases). This CDR3 contains 15 residues. The V and J ends lost 1 base and 4 bases respectively, with 13 bases between them. Germline V gene sequence: CDR1 LNHNV, CDR2 YYDKDF (reference sequence). The CDR3 region is CATSRGGGIGTEAFF. Written as DNA, the CDR3 is TGTGCCACCAGCAGAGGGGGGGGCATTGGCACTGAAGCTTTCTTT.

The chain employs TRBV7-9 and TRBJ2-5, with a tentative D call TRBD1 (6 bases). The CDR3 consists of 12 residues. Trimming removed 1 base from V and 11 bases from J, with 11 bases in between. Germline assignment: CDR1 SEHNR and CDR2 FQNEAQ (reference sequence). The CDR3 DNA reads as TGTGCCAGCAGCTTAGGGGGGCGAGAGCAGTACTTC. Its translation is CASSLGGREQYF.

In regard to this clone: Other nucleotide sequences in the sample specify the same CDR3. The chain couples TRBV4-2 to TRBJ2-2; the D is unclear. This CDR3 is built from 14 residues. Trimming left V 0 bases short and J 6 bases short, with 8 bases between. The germline gives CDR1 LGHNA, CDR2 YNFKEQ. The CDR3 DNA follows: TGTGCCAGCAGCCAAGAAGGTGCCGCCGGGGAGCTGTTTTTT. Amino acid sequence: CASSQEGAAGELFF.

This clone was recorded only once. The V gene is TRBV5-6, the J gene TRBJ1-3; D gene ambiguous. The CDR3 extends over 15 amino acids. CDR1 is SGHDT and CDR2 is YYEEEE in the germline V gene. V dropped 3 bases and J dropped 4 bases, with 14 bases sitting between them. The chain's CDR3 is CASSSTRTHGNTIYF. The CDR3 DNA reads as TGTGCCAGCAGCTCGACAAGGACTCACGGAAACACCATATATTTT.

This clone appeared once. Other DNA variants within this sample encode the same CDR3. The chain employs TRBV30 and TRBJ2-5, with 9 bases aligning to TRBD2. The J segment lost 2 bases and the V segment lost 0 bases, leaving 4 bases of the junction unmatched. The CDR3 loop spans 15 amino acids. Per germline, CDR1 GTSNPN and CDR2 SVGIG (reference sequence). The CDR3 DNA sequence: TGTGCCTGGAGTGTAGCGGGAGGACCGCAAGAGACCCAGTACTTC. Translating gives CAWSVAGGPQETQYF.

The chain links TRBV27 to TRBJ2-1; D is unclear. CDR1 is MNHEY and CDR2 is SMNVEV in the germline V gene (reference sequence). The CDR3 totals 13 residues. V lost 3 bases, J lost 8 bases, and 11 bases lay in between. CDR3 DNA: TGTGCCAGCAGTTTTATGTTTTTCGATGAGCAGTTCTTC. This codes for CASSFMFFDEQFF.

The rearrangement joins TRBV19 to TRBJ2-1; TRBD2 aligns across 10 bases. Germline V gene lookup returns CDR1 LNHDA and CDR2 SQIVND (reference sequence). The CDR3 covers 14 residues. The V segment lost 5 bases and the J segment 9 bases; nucleotides outside the gene matches: 7. This CDR3 reads CASSPGIAGGEQFF. The CDR3 region has the DNA TGTGCCAGTAGTCCCGGGATAGCGGGAGGTGAGCAGTTCTTC.

The chain's CDR3 is CASRPWASGRADEQYF. CDR3 DNA sequence: TGTGCCAGCAGGCCCTGGGCTAGCGGGAGGGCCGACGAGCAGTACTTC. This chain links TRBV27 with TRBJ2-7; 12 bases map to TRBD2. CDR1 and CDR2 (germline): MNHEY, SMNVEV (reference sequence). The CDR3 has 16 amino acids. V lost 6 bases, J lost 5 bases, and 11 bases stayed unmatched.

This chain connects TRBV18 to TRBJ2-7; D unclear. There are 14 residues in the CDR3. The germline V gene has CDR1 KGHSH and CDR2 LQKENI. Trimming shortened V by 2 bases and J by 6 bases, and 14 bases separated the two germline ends. The CDR3 region has the DNA TGTGCCAGCTCACCAAGTGCCAGTTCGAGCGAGCAGTACTTC. Its translation is CASSPSASSSEQYF.

V gene TRBV15 combines with J gene TRBJ2-1; 11 bases match TRBD2. This CDR3 spans 16 amino acids. Germline V gene data show CDR1 as LNHNV and CDR2 as YYDKDF (reference sequence). V dropped 4 bases and J dropped 7; count of bases not matched to a gene: 9. CDR3 in DNA: TGTGCCACCAGCATTCTCAAAGGACTAGCGGGTAATGAGCAGTTCTTC. As protein: CATSILKGLAGNEQFF.

This rearrangement joins TRBV28 to TRBJ1-2, with a tentative D call TRBD1 (5 bases). The CDR3 is 13 amino acids. V lost 8 bases to trimming and J lost 4 bases, with 14 bases between them. Germline-derived CDR1 and CDR2 are MDHEN and SYDVKM. CDR3 in amino acids: CASGGRGGYGYTF. Written as DNA, the CDR3 is TGTGCCAGCGGGGGGAGGGGCGGCTATGGCTACACCTTC.

The CDR3 region is CASTWGESPEAFF. The CDR3 nucleotides are TGTGCCAGCACCTGGGGAGAATCCCCTGAAGCTTTCTTT. V usage is TRBV28 and J usage is TRBJ1-1, with D uncertain. Germline-derived CDR1 and CDR2 are MDHEN and SYDVKM. Trimming took off 7 bases at V and 6 bases at J, with 15 bases between the two ends. The CDR3 has 13 residues.

The chain uses TRBV13 and TRBJ1-1; D is possibly TRBD1 (6 bases). CDR1 is PRHDT, CDR2 FYEKMQ, per germline (reference sequence). The V and J ends lost 2 bases and 4 bases respectively, with 8 bases between them. The CDR3 extends over 13 amino acids. The CDR3 loop reads CASSLIGGTEAFF. For the CDR3, the DNA is TGTGCCAGCAGCTTAATAGGGGGCACTGAAGCTTTCTTT.

The genes are TRBV27 and TRBJ2-1, with D hard to call. Trimming pared 6 bases from V and 3 bases from J, leaving 9 bases between. Germline lookup yields CDR1 MNHEY and CDR2 SMNVEV (reference sequence). This CDR3 region has 13 residues. The CDR3 loop is CASSLERYNEQFF. The CDR3 coding sequence is TGTGCCAGCAGCCTAGAGCGCTACAATGAGCAGTTCTTC.

The V call is TRBV6-1, the J call TRBJ2-5; D gene uncertain. Germline V gives CDR1 MNHNS, CDR2 SASEGT. V was pared by 2 bases and J by 5 bases, with 15 bases between. The CDR3 loop spans 15 amino acids. The CDR3 coding sequence is TGTGCCAGCAGTGAAATCGCCTCGTCAAGGGAGACCCAGTACTTC. Translation gives CASSEIASSRETQYF.

The gene calls are TRBV4-1 and TRBJ1-4; perhaps TRBD1 as D (6 bases). Germline V gene lookup returns CDR1 MGHRA and CDR2 YSYEKL. Trimming removed 4 bases at V and 8 bases at J, with 20 bases between. The CDR3 consists of 16 residues. This CDR3 is CASSPSTQGKFEKLFF. The CDR3 DNA sequence: TGCGCCAGCAGCCCCTCAACCCAGGGGAAATTCGAAAAACTGTTTTTT.

The V call is TRBV7-9, the J call TRBJ2-1, with 12 bases that match TRBD2. CDR3 size: 15 residues. The germline CDR1 and CDR2 sequences are SEHNR and FQNEAQ (reference sequence). The V and J ends lost 6 bases and 8 bases, in that order; junction bases with no gene match: 8. The CDR3 reads CASSHRTSGKDEQFF. CDR3 sequence (DNA): TGTGCCAGCAGTCACAGGACTAGCGGGAAGGATGAGCAGTTCTTC. Full variable domain (missing parts from reference TRBV7-9 and TRBJ2-1): DTGVSQNPRHKITKRGQNVTFRCDPISEHNRLYWYRQTLGQGPEFLTYFQNEAQLEKSRLLSDRFSAERPKGSFSTLEIQRTEQGDSAMYLCASSHRTSGKDEQFFGPGTRLTVL.

This clone came up once. This sequence joins TRBV27 and TRBJ2-1; the D gene could be TRBD1 or TRBD2 (5 bases each). The CDR3 totals 14 residues. V was cut by 4 bases and J by 6 bases, with 13 bases left in between. Germline V gives CDR1 MNHEY, CDR2 SMNVEV (reference sequence). The CDR3 is CASSYSTGGNEQFF. Here the CDR3 DNA reads TGTGCCAGCAGTTACTCCACTGGGGGCAATGAGCAGTTCTTC.

The gene calls are TRBV5-6 and TRBJ2-7, with 9 nucleotides matching TRBD1. Germline trimming cut 4 bases from V and 6 bases from J; bases unmatched to any gene: 2. Germline lookup yields CDR1 SGHDT and CDR2 YYEEEE. The CDR3 spans 12 residues. The CDR3 coding sequence is TGTGCCAGCAGCACAGGGGGCCCCGAGCAGTACTTC. Its protein product is CASSTGGPEQYF.

V and J are TRBV5-6 and TRBJ2-1; TRBD2 matches at 10 bases. CDR3 size: 17 residues. Germline lookup yields CDR1 SGHDT and CDR2 YYEEEE. With V trimmed by 4 bases and J by 4 bases, 11 bases remained unmatched. This CDR3 is CASSPGSGRGQYNEQFF. The CDR3 DNA follows: TGTGCCAGCAGCCCGGGGAGCGGGAGGGGGCAGTACAATGAGCAGTTCTTC.

The chain employs TRBV6-5 and TRBJ1-1, with TRBD1 matching 7 bases. Looked up from germline, CDR1 is MNHEY and CDR2 is SVGAGI. The CDR3 contains 13 residues. J gave up 0 bases and V 6 bases, and 1 base lay outside the gene matches. CDR3 DNA sequence: TGTGCCAGCAGGACAGGGATGAACACTGAAGCTTTCTTT. This sequence encodes CASRTGMNTEAFF.

This chain uses TRBV27 with TRBJ2-7, with no clear D. The V and J ends lost 2 bases and 2 bases respectively, with 7 bases between them. There are 13 residues in the CDR3. The germline gives CDR1 MNHEY, CDR2 SMNVEV (reference sequence). The CDR3 reads CASSLGDTYEQYF. The CDR3 DNA follows: TGTGCCAGCAGTTTAGGTGACACCTACGAGCAGTACTTC.

V gene TRBV19 combines with J gene TRBJ1-4, with D tentatively TRBD1 (5 bases). The CDR3 loop spans 16 amino acids. V lost 2 bases and J lost 4, with 14 bases in between. Germline-derived CDR1 and CDR2 are LNHDA and SQIVND (reference sequence). The CDR3 region is CASSITAQGFNEKLFF. In nucleotides, the CDR3 is TGTGCCAGTAGTATAACAGCGCAGGGATTTAATGAAAAACTGTTTTTT.

The chain uses TRBV5-6 and TRBJ1-6, with a weak D call TRBD1 (6 bases). Per the germline V gene, CDR1 is SGHDT and CDR2 is YYEEEE. With 4 bases removed from V and 9 bases from J, the gap between germline ends came to 23 bases. This CDR3 spans 17 amino acids. CDR3 nucleotide sequence: TGTGCCAGCAGCCAATCACCCCAAGCCGTAGGGGGTTCACCCCTCCACTTT. It specifies CASSQSPQAVGGSPLHF.

The chain has TRBV5-6 and TRBJ1-5, with D maybe TRBD1 (6 bases). The CDR3 consists of 14 residues. V was cut by 4 bases and J by 6 bases, with 14 bases left in between. Germline-derived CDR1 and CDR2 are SGHDT and YYEEEE. The CDR3 DNA sequence: TGTGCCAGCAGCCTCACAGGGTCGGGTCAGCCCCAGCATTTT. Translated: CASSLTGSGQPQHF.